A single sample is the source of the 32 T cell receptor beta chains below, sequenced in a study of blood T cell repertoires in COVID-19. Sequenced by immunoSEQ multiplex PCR; TCRdb stores in-frame clones only, minus some. The data contain hundreds of thousands of clones, approximately 90% of them singletons. Sequencing was done on a sample of peripheral blood. These receptors were obtained from a man between 50 and 59 years old with COVID-19, enrolled during active disease.

V usage is TRBV28 and J usage is TRBJ2-1, with D maybe TRBD1 (5 bases). The ends were cut back, 6 bases at V and 16 bases at J, with 19 bases in the middle. This CDR3 comprises 12 residues. From germline, CDR1 is MDHEN and CDR2 SYDVKM. The CDR3 sequence: CASRLLQGRRFF. Written as DNA, the CDR3 is TGTGCCAGCAGGCTACTCCAGGGCAGGCGTTTCTTC.

V usage is TRBV30 and J usage is TRBJ1-5; D unresolved. Germline V lookup: CDR1 GTSNPN, CDR2 SVGIG (reference sequence). CDR3 size: 13 residues. Trimming took off 5 bases at V and 4 bases at J, with 12 bases between the two ends. The CDR3 nucleotides are TGTGCCTGGTCCACCGGAGGGAATCAGCCCCAGCATTTT. Translating gives CAWSTGGNQPQHF.

The V and J genes are TRBV19 and TRBJ1-2; TRBD1 might be the D (5 bases). CDR3 length equals 15 residues. V was cut by 7 bases and J by 1 base, with 16 bases left in between. Germline CDR1 reads LNHDA; CDR2 reads SQIVND (reference sequence). The CDR3 loop is CASTYRPDINYGYTF. The DNA of the CDR3 is TGTGCCAGTACCTATAGACCGGACATTAACTATGGCTACACCTTC.

The V gene is TRBV18, the J gene TRBJ2-3, with 10 nucleotides matching TRBD1. Germline CDR1 KGHSH, CDR2 LQKENI. After removal of 3 bases from V and 1 base from J, the junction contained 7 bases not matched to a gene. This CDR3 has 17 residues. The CDR3 loop is CASSPQSGTGGTDTQYF. The CDR3 nucleotides are TGTGCCAGCTCACCTCAATCCGGGACAGGGGGCACAGATACGCAGTATTTT.

This chain joins TRBV2 and TRBJ2-7; D unresolved. V lost 0 bases and J 6 bases, leaving 12 bases between the germline ends. CDR3 length: 14 amino acids. Germline V gene sequence: CDR1 SNHLY, CDR2 FYNNEI. Here the CDR3 reads CASSEALPIAEQYF. In nucleotides, the CDR3 is TGTGCCAGCAGTGAAGCGCTACCCATTGCCGAGCAGTACTTC.

The chain recombines TRBV28 with TRBJ1-4, with D possibly TRBD1 on 5 matching bases. Germline-derived CDR1 and CDR2 are MDHEN and SYDVKM. The CDR3 is made up of 16 amino acids. V lost 1 base and J lost 8, with 17 bases in between. The CDR3 coding sequence is TGTGCCAGCAGTTTATTGGGGGGAGGGGAAAGGGAAAAACTGTTTTTT. Translation gives CASSLLGGGEREKLFF.

This rearrangement joins TRBV29-1 to TRBJ1-5; D is undetermined. Germline-derived CDR1 and CDR2 are SQVTM and ANQGSEA. This CDR3 region has 14 residues. The germline V and J ends were trimmed by 6 bases and 0 bases, with 12 bases remaining between them. The CDR3 sequence is CSVRTGASNQPQHF. The CDR3 bases are TGCAGCGTGCGCACCGGAGCTAGCAATCAGCCCCAGCATTTT.

The CDR3 DNA is TGTGCCACAACAGCTAGGGCTACAGGGTCCTACGAGCAGTACTTC. Protein: CATTARATGSYEQYF. The chain links TRBV24-1 to TRBJ2-7; D is possibly TRBD1 (6 bases). The CDR3 contains 15 residues. From germline, CDR1 is KGHDR and CDR2 SFDVKD. V shed 10 bases and J shed 1 base, with 19 bases lying between them.

The chain joins TRBV4-1 to TRBJ2-1; TRBD2 agrees at 12 bases. Trimming cost V 0 bases and J 9 bases; bases outside gene matches: 9. Germline V CDR1 and CDR2: MGHRA, YSYEKL. This CDR3 has 17 residues. The CDR3 spells CASSQDDTSGRSLEQFF. CDR3 coding DNA: TGCGCCAGCAGCCAAGATGACACTAGCGGGAGGAGCCTTGAGCAGTTCTTC.

The gene calls are TRBV7-8 and TRBJ1-1; D is possibly TRBD1 (5 bases). Trimming removed 2 bases at V and 7 bases at J, with 14 bases between. CDR3 size: 14 residues. Germline V gene lookup returns CDR1 SGHVS and CDR2 FQNEAQ. CDR3 sequence: CASSLTTASNEAFF. DNA of the CDR3: TGTGCCAGCAGCTTAACGACAGCGTCAAATGAAGCTTTCTTT.

The chain combines TRBV6-9 with TRBJ2-3, with 7 bases aligning to TRBD1. This CDR3 contains 13 residues. J gave up 11 bases and V 5 bases, and 10 bases lay outside the gene matches. Germline V gene sequence: CDR1 MNHGY, CDR2 SVAAGI. The CDR3 DNA reads TGTGCCAGCAGTCCCCCCAGACAGGGCCAGCAGTATTTT. It codes for CASSPPRQGQQYF.

The CDR3 sequence: CASSREGASGYTF. CDR3 DNA: TGTGCCAGCAGCCGAGAGGGGGCGTCTGGCTACACCTTC. The chain couples TRBV3-1 (or the pseudogene TRBV3-2) to TRBJ1-2; 7 nucleotides line up with TRBD1. V lost 4 bases to trimming and J lost 7 bases; unmatched junction nucleotides: 6. Germline CDR1 and CDR2: LGHDT and YNNKEL (reference sequence). The CDR3 totals 13 residues.

V gene TRBV10-3 combines with J gene TRBJ2-2; no clear D gene. Germline V gene data show CDR1 as ENHRY and CDR2 as SYGVKD. CDR3 length: 14 amino acids. V was shortened by 5 bases and J by 2 bases, with 9 bases between the two germline ends. The CDR3 nucleotides read TGTGCCATCAGTTCTAGTTTTAACACCGGGGAGCTGTTTTTT. It translates to CAISSSFNTGELFF.

In regard to this clone: Distinct nucleotide sequences in the sample also encode this CDR3. V is TRBV28 and J is TRBJ2-7; D remains ambiguous. The CDR3 covers 14 residues. Germline-derived CDR1 and CDR2 are MDHEN and SYDVKM. V was trimmed by 1 base and J by 4 bases, leaving 11 bases between them. CDR3: CASSLYGTDYEQYF. The CDR3 region has the DNA TGTGCCAGCAGTTTATATGGCACAGATTACGAGCAGTACTTC. Full variable domain (rest looked up from reference TRBV28 and TRBJ2-7): DVKVTQSSRYLVKRTGEKVFLECVQDMDHENMFWYRQDPGLGLRLIYFSYDVKMKEKGDIPEGYSVSREKKERFSLILESASTNQTSMYLCASSLYGTDYEQYFGPGTRLTVT.

This sequence joins TRBV28 and TRBJ2-1; the D is unclear. Trimming cost V 4 bases and J 6 bases, with 4 bases left between them. Germline CDR1 and CDR2: MDHEN and SYDVKM. The CDR3 loop spans 11 amino acids. CDR3 DNA sequence: TGTGCCAGCAGTTCCGGCAATGAGCAGTTCTTC. Protein sequence: CASSSGNEQFF.

The genes are TRBV6-1 and TRBJ1-5, with D possibly matching TRBD1 (6 bases). This CDR3 has 14 residues. Trimming took 3 bases from V and 6 from J, leaving 12 bases between them. Germline lookup yields CDR1 MNHNS and CDR2 SASEGT. The CDR3: CASSEGAAAQPQHF. As DNA, the CDR3 is TGTGCCAGCAGTGAGGGGGCAGCGGCTCAGCCCCAGCATTTT.

This clone was counted only a few times. The J gene is TRBJ1-3, the V gene TRBV9; 12 bases agree with TRBD1. Germline V gene sequence: CDR1 SGDLS, CDR2 YYNGEE. V was pared by 3 bases and J by 2 bases, with 3 bases of the junction left unmatched. The CDR3 consists of 16 residues. The CDR3, as DNA: TGTGCCAGCAGCGCCGGGACAGGGGGCACTGGAAACACCATATATTTT. This gives the protein CASSAGTGGTGNTIYF.

The chain combines TRBV4-1 with TRBJ1-1; possible D gene TRBD1, 5 bases. Trimming pared 4 bases from V and 4 bases from J, leaving 19 bases between. Germline V gene lookup returns CDR1 MGHRA and CDR2 YSYEKL. The CDR3 sequence is 16 residues long. In DNA form, the CDR3 reads TGCGCCAGCAGCCTTCCCCCGGGCAGGGAGGGCACTGAAGCTTTCTTT. Amino acids: CASSLPPGREGTEAFF.

The chain employs TRBV7-9 and TRBJ1-1; D might be TRBD1 (5 bases). V was clipped by 5 bases and J by 4 bases, with 17 bases between them. The CDR3 is 15 residues long. Germline V gene data show CDR1 as SEHNR and CDR2 as FQNEAQ (reference sequence). The CDR3 spells CASSPPRGGSTEAFF. As DNA, the CDR3 is TGTGCCAGCAGCCCCCCAAGGGGCGGTAGCACTGAAGCTTTCTTT.

V gene TRBV9 combines with J gene TRBJ2-3; possibly TRBD2 for D (5 bases). The CDR3 extends over 14 amino acids. With 7 bases removed from V and 2 bases from J, the gap between germline ends came to 14 bases. Germline CDR1 and CDR2: SGDLS and YYNGEE. The CDR3 bases are TGTGCCAGCTCTAAGCGGCGGAACACAGATACGCAGTATTTT. This sequence encodes CASSKRRNTDTQYF.

The V gene is TRBV30, the J gene TRBJ2-1, with 8 positions matching TRBD2. Unmatched junction bases numbered 10, after V lost 2 bases and J lost 4 bases. The CDR3 loop spans 16 amino acids. The germline CDR1 and CDR2 sequences are GTSNPN and SVGIG (reference sequence). The CDR3 nucleotides are TGTGCCTGGAGTAAGTGGGTTAGCGGGACTTACAATGAGCAGTTCTTC. Its protein product is CAWSKWVSGTYNEQFF. The full variable domain, in which reference TRBV30 and TRBJ2-1 provide the parts outside the CDR3, is SQTIHQWPATLVQPVGSPLSLECTVEGTSNPNLYWYRQAAGRGLQLLFYSVGIGQISSEVPQNLSASRPQDRQFILSSKKLLLSDSGFYLCAWSKWVSGTYNEQFFGPGTRLTVL.

The table lists this clone with a count of one. J is TRBJ2-3 and V is TRBV5-6; TRBD2 aligns across 10 bases. The V gene's germline CDR1 is SGHDT and CDR2 YYEEEE. CDR3 size: 19 residues. J gave up 2 bases and V 1 base, and 13 bases lay outside the gene matches. CDR3 loop: CASSLWASGGRGYTDTQYF. The CDR3, as DNA: TGTGCCAGCAGCTTGTGGGCTAGCGGGGGCCGGGGGTACACAGATACGCAGTATTTT.

The CDR3 DNA reads as TGTGCCAGCAGTGGGACAGGGGTACGGGATAGCAATCAGCCCCAGCATTTT. It specifies CASSGTGVRDSNQPQHF. This sequence joins TRBV6-1 and TRBJ1-5; TRBD1 aligns across 9 bases. The germline V gene encodes CDR1 MNHNS and CDR2 SASEGT. This CDR3 contains 17 residues. J was trimmed by 0 bases and V by 4 bases; bases with no gene match: 7.

This clone turned up a few times. The CDR3 spells CSASKGGGEVETQYF. The CDR3 nucleotides are TGCAGTGCTAGTAAGGGCGGGGGAGAGGTAGAGACCCAGTACTTC. The rearrangement links TRBV20-1 to TRBJ2-5; 7 bases map to TRBD2. Germline trimming cut 3 bases from V and 4 bases from J; bases unmatched to any gene: 11. There are 15 residues in the CDR3. Germline CDR1 is DFQATT and CDR2 is SNEGSKA (reference sequence).

J is TRBJ2-2 and V is TRBV4-1, with D tentatively TRBD2 (6 bases). The CDR3 runs 14 residues. V shed 2 bases and J shed 4 bases, with 8 bases lying between them. Germline CDR1 is MGHRA and CDR2 is YSYEKL. CDR3 residues: CASSQPTSTGELFF. As DNA, the CDR3 is TGCGCCAGCAGCCAACCGACTAGCACCGGGGAGCTGTTTTTT.

The chain couples TRBV6-2 or TRBV6-3 to TRBJ2-7; D is possibly TRBD1 (5 bases). Germline CDR1 is MNHEY and CDR2 is SVGEGT. This CDR3 has 15 residues. Trimming took 4 bases from V and 0 from J, leaving 13 bases between them. The CDR3 region has the DNA TGTGCCAGCAGTTCGGACAAAACTAACTCCTACGAGCAGTACTTC. Translation gives CASSSDKTNSYEQYF.

The chain combines TRBV30 with TRBJ1-4; D is unresolved. V was pared by 2 bases and J by 0 bases, with 7 bases between. Germline V gene lookup returns CDR1 GTSNPN and CDR2 SVGIG (reference sequence). The CDR3 is 14 residues long. The CDR3 DNA follows: TGTGCCTGGAGTATTAGAACAACTAATGAAAAACTGTTTTTT. Translating it yields CAWSIRTTNEKLFF.

The chain joins TRBV7-2 to TRBJ2-7; TRBD1 agrees at 10 bases. The V segment lost 1 base and the J segment 3 bases; nucleotides outside the gene matches: 3. The CDR3 extends over 15 amino acids. CDR1 is SGHTA and CDR2 is FQGNSA in the germline V gene. DNA for the CDR3: TGTGCCAGCAGCTTAGTCGGGACAGGGGTCTACGAGCAGTACTTC. Translating gives CASSLVGTGVYEQYF.

The rearrangement joins TRBV21-1 to TRBJ1-1. TRBV21-1 is a listed pseudogene. The CDR3 contains 18 residues. The DNA for the CDR3 is TGTGCCAGCAGCAAAGCTACGAGGGTTCGACCCAAGAACACTGAAGCTTTCTTT. Protein sequence: CASSKATRVRPKNTEAFF.

This chain uses TRBV6-1 with TRBJ2-1; 8 bases match TRBD2. The CDR3 has 16 residues. The junction had 10 bases not matched to a gene; V was cut back by 2 bases and J by 7 bases. Per the germline V gene, CDR1 is MNHNS and CDR2 is SASEGT. This CDR3 is CASSESRTSRWNEQFF. The CDR3 nucleotides read TGTGCCAGCAGTGAATCCAGGACTAGCAGGTGGAATGAGCAGTTCTTC.

This clone was found a few times. The chain links TRBV7-9 to TRBJ1-2; 7 bases line up with TRBD1. The CDR3 consists of 13 residues. V was clipped by 4 bases and J by 3 bases; unmatched bases: 2. Per germline, CDR1 SEHNR and CDR2 FQNEAQ (reference sequence). CDR3 DNA sequence: TGTGCCAGCAGCTCTACAGGGGACTATGGCTACACCTTC. Translated: CASSSTGDYGYTF.

The chain employs TRBV29-1 and TRBJ1-1; 9 bases line up with TRBD1. This CDR3 spans 13 amino acids. The trim removed 4 bases at V and 2 bases at J, leaving 2 bases unmatched. The germline CDR1 and CDR2 sequences are SQVTM and ANQGSEA. CDR3 sequence (DNA): TGCAGCGTTGGGGACAGGGTAAACACTGAAGCTTTCTTT. This gives the protein CSVGDRVNTEAFF.